The following is a T cell receptor beta chain sequence with its context. Antigen unknown. This specimen comes from a study of shared clonotypes between healthy human individuals. The CDR3 has 15 residues. Trimming left V 0 bases short and J 5 bases short, with 13 bases between. Looked up from germline, CDR1 is SGHDN and CDR2 is FVKESK. Study results and caveats: Sequencing depth was expected to affect clonotype sharing among donors.

The assay was carried out at the deep level. Assay: immunoSEQ multiplex PCR; the TCRdb copy retains only in-frame clones and omits some. The sample records about half a million clones, around 73% being singletons. The chain employs TRBV14 and TRBJ1-1, with D possibly matching TRBD1 (5 bases). Sequenced input: PBMCs. The origin of this receptor is a woman aged 40 to 49 in good health. Some clones in this sample may be carry-over from other donors' samples. CDR3 protein: CASSQEGVVRTEAFF. CDR3 nucleotide sequence: TGTGCCAGCAGCCAAGAAGGGGTGGTGAGGACTGAAGCTTTCTTT.